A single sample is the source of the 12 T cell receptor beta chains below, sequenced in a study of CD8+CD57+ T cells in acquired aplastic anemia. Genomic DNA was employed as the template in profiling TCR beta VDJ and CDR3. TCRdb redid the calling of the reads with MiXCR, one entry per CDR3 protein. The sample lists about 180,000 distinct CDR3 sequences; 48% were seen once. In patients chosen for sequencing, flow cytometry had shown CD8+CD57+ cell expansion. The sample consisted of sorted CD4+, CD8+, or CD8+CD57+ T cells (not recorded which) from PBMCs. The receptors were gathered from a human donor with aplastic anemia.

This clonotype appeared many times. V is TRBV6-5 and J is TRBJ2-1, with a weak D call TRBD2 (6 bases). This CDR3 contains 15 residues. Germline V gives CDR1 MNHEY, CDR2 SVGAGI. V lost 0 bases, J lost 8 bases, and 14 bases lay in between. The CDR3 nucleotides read TGTGCCAGCAGTTACTCGACGGGGAGGAATGATGAGCAGTTCTTC. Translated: CASSYSTGRNDEQFF.

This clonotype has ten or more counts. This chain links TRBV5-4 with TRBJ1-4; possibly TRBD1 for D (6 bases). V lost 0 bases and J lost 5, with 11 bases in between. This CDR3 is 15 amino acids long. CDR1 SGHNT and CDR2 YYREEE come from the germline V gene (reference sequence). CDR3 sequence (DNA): TGTGCCAGCAGCTTGGCCCAGGGGAGAAATGAAAAACTGTTTTTT. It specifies CASSLAQGRNEKLFF.

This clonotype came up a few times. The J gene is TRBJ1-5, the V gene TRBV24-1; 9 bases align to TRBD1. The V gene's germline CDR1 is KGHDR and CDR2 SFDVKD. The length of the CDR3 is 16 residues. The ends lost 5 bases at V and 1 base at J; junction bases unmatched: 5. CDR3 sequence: CATSAQGAGSNQPQHF. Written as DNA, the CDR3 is TGTGCCACCAGTGCACAGGGGGCAGGAAGCAATCAGCCCCAGCATTTT.

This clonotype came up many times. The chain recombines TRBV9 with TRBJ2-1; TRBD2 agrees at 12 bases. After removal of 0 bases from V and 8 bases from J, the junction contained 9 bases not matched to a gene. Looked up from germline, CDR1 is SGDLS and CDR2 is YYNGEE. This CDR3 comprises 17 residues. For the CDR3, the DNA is TGTGCCAGCAGCGTAGGACCGCTAGCGGGGGGGATCCATGAGCAGTTCTTC. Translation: CASSVGPLAGGIHEQFF.

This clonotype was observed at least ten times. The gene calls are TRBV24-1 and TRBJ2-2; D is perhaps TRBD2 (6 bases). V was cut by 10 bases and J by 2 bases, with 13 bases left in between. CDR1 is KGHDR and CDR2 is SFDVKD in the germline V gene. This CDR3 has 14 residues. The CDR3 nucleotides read TGTGCCACTAGGGACTTTTCTAACACCGGGGAGCTGTTTTTT. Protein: CATRDFSNTGELFF.

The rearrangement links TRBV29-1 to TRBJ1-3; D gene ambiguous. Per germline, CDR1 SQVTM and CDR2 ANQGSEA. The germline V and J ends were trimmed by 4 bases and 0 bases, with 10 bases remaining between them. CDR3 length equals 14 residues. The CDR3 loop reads CSVAGIDSGNTIYF. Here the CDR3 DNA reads TGCAGCGTTGCTGGGATTGACTCTGGAAACACCATATATTTT.

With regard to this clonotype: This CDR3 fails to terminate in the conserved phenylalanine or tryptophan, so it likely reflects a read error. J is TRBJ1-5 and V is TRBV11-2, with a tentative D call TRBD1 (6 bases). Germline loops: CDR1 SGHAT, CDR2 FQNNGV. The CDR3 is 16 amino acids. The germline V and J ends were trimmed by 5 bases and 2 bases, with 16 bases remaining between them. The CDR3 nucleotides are TGTGCCAGCAGCGCTAACGACCCAGGGGGCAATCAGCCCCAGCATTCT. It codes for CASSANDPGGNQPQHS.

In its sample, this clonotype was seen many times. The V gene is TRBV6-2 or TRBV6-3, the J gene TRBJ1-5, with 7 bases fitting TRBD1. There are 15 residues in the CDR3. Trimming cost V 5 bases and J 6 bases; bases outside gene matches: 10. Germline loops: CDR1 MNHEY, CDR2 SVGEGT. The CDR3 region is CASSGAGGLGQPQHF. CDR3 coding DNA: TGTGCCAGCAGTGGGGCAGGGGGATTGGGTCAGCCCCAGCATTTT.

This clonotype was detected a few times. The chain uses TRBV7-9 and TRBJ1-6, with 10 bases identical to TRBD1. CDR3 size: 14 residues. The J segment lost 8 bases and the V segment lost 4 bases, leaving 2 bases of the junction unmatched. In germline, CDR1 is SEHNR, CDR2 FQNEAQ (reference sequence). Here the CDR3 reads CASSSDRGHSPLHF. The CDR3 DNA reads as TGTGCCAGCAGCTCAGACAGGGGGCATTCACCCCTCCACTTT.

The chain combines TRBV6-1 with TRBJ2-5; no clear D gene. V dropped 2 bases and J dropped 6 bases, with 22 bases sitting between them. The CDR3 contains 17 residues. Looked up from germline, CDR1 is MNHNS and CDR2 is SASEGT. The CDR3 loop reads CASSERHRGPPFQTQYF. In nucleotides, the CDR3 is TGTGCCAGCAGTGAAAGGCACAGAGGCCCTCCATTTCAGACCCAGTACTTC.

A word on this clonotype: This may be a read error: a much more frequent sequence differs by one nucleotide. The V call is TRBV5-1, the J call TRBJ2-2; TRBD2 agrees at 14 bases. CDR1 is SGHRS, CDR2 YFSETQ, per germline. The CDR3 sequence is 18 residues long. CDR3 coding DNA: TGCACCAGCAGCTTGGCCGGGACTAGCGGGAGCCACACCGGGGAGCTGTTTTTT. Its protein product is CTSSLAGTSGSHTGELFF.

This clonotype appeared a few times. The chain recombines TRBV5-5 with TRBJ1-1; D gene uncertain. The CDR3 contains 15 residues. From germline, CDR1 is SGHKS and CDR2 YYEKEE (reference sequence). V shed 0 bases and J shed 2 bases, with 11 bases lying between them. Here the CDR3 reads CASSLAIGINTEAFF. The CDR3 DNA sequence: TGTGCCAGCAGCTTGGCCATAGGTATTAACACTGAAGCTTTCTTT.